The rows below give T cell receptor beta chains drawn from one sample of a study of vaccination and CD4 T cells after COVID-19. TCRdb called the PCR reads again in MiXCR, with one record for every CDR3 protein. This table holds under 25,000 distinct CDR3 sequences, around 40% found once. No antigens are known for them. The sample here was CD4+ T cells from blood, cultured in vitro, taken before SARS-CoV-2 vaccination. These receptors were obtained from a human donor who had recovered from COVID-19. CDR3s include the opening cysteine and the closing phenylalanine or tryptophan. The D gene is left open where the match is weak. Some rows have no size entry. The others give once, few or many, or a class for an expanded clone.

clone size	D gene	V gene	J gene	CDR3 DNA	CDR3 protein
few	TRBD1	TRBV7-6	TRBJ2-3	TGTGCCAGCAGCTCAGAGACAGGGGTGCCAGATACGCAGTATTTT	CASSSETGVPDTQYF
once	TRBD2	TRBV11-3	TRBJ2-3	TGTGCCAGCAGCTTAGGGACTAGCGGGGAAACAGATACGCAGTATTTT	CASSLGTSGETDTQYF
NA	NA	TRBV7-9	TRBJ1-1	TGTGCCAGCAGCCCGGGGGGCGGCACTGAAGCTTTCTTT	CASSPGGGTEAFF
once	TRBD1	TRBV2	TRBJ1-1	TGTGCCAGCAGTGCGGGACAGGGAGTCCTTAACACTGAAGCTTTCTTT	CASSAGQGVLNTEAFF
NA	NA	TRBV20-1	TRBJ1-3	TGCAGTGCTAGACCGCCGGGAACCTCTGGAAACACCATATATTTT	CSARPPGTSGNTIYF
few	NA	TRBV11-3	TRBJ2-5	TGTGCCAGCAGCCCCTCACGGACAGCCCAAGAGACCCAGTACTTC	CASSPSRTAQETQYF
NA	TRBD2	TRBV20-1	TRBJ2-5	TGCAGTGCTAGAGATGGGGCTAGCGGCCCAGAGACCCAGTACTTC	CSARDGASGPETQYF
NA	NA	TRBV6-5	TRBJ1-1	TGTGCCAGCAGTTACTACCTCGCCCCGAACACTGAAGCTTTCTTT	CASSYYLAPNTEAFF
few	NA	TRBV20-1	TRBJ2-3	TGCAGTGCTAGAGAACTAGGGGGTCCCTCGGATACGCAGTATTTT	CSARELGGPSDTQYF
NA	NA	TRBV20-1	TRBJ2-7	TGCAGTGCTAGAGCGGATAACTACGAGCAGTACTTC	CSARADNYEQYF
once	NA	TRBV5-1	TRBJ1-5	TGCGCCAGCAGCGTGGCCACTGACCGCAATCAGCCCCAGCATTTT	CASSVATDRNQPQHF
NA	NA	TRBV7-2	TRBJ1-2	TGTGCCAGCAGTCCAATCCAGAACTATGGCTACACCTTC	CASSPIQNYGYTF
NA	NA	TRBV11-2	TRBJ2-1	TGTGCCAGCAGCTTTCGGGGGGCTGGCCTTAATGAGCAGTTCTTC	CASSFRGAGLNEQFF
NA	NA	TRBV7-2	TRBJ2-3	TGTGCCAGCAGTTTGAACTGGGGAGATACGCAGTATTTT	CASSLNWGDTQYF